A single sample is the source of the 14 T cell receptor beta chains below, sequenced in a study of OX40 agonist ivuxolimab in advanced cancers. TCRdb's copy holds only in-frame clones and misses some; the assay was immunoSEQ multiplex PCR. The sample carries 65,000 to 80,000 clones, 85% to 90% recorded once. This sample comprised CD4+ or CD8+ T cells sorted from blood, obtained in a trial of the OX40 agonist ivuxolimab. These receptors came from an adult with an advanced solid tumor such as melanoma, head and neck, liver or kidney cancer.

CDR3 sequence: CAWKWRLAGVSSSYNEQFF. CDR3 DNA: TGTGCCTGGAAGTGGAGGCTAGCGGGGGTTTCAAGCTCCTACAATGAGCAGTTCTTC. V usage is TRBV30 and J usage is TRBJ2-1; TRBD2 matches at 10 bases. Germline V gene sequence: CDR1 GTSNPN, CDR2 SVGIG (reference sequence). This CDR3 region has 19 residues. Germline trimming cut 4 bases from V and 0 bases from J; bases unmatched to any gene: 15.

The rearrangement uses TRBV11-3 and TRBJ2-7, with a weak D call TRBD2 (5 bases). With 1 base removed from V and 5 bases from J, the gap between germline ends came to 9 bases. The CDR3 spans 13 residues. Germline values: CDR1 SGHNT, CDR2 YENEEA. The CDR3 here is CASSLGAGDEQYF. The CDR3 region has the DNA TGTGCCAGCAGCTTAGGTGCCGGGGACGAGCAGTACTTC. Full variable domain (rest looked up from reference TRBV11-3 and TRBJ2-7): EAGVVQSPRYKIIEKKQPVAFWCNPISGHNTLYWYLQNLGQGPELLIRYENEEAVDDSQLPKDRFSAERLKGVDSTLKIQPAELGDSAVYLCASSLGAGDEQYFGPGTRLTVT.

The chain links TRBV11-2 to TRBJ1-1; tentatively, D is TRBD1 (6 bases). Germline CDR1 is SGHAT and CDR2 is FQNNGV. CDR3 length equals 13 residues. V was pared by 4 bases and J by 4 bases, with 10 bases between. CDR3 nucleotide sequence: TGTGCCAGCAGCTACAGGGTAGGCACTGAAGCTTTCTTT. It translates to CASSYRVGTEAFF.

The V and J genes are TRBV6-5 and TRBJ1-5; no clear D. Germline CDR1 MNHEY, CDR2 SVGAGI. The V and J ends lost 4 bases and 2 bases respectively, with 12 bases between them. The CDR3 has 15 amino acids. DNA of the CDR3: TGTGCCAGCAGTTCACGGCGAAGGGGCAATCAGCCCCAGCATTTT. This translates into CASSSRRRGNQPQHF.

The chain carries TRBV9 and TRBJ1-2; possible D gene TRBD1, 5 bases. V shed 4 bases and J shed 2 bases, with 9 bases lying between them. The CDR3 has 13 amino acids. Germline V gene lookup returns CDR1 SGDLS and CDR2 YYNGEE. CDR3 DNA sequence: TGTGCCAGCAGCCTCGGGGGGAACTATGGCTACACCTTC. It translates to CASSLGGNYGYTF.

This chain connects TRBV11-2 to TRBJ2-5; D gene ambiguous. Trimming pared 4 bases from V and 4 bases from J, leaving 13 bases between. Germline CDR1 reads SGHAT; CDR2 reads FQNNGV. This CDR3 has 14 amino acids. In nucleotides, the CDR3 is TGTGCCAGCAGCTCAAACCCAGAGAGAGAGACCCAGTACTTC. Its protein product is CASSSNPERETQYF.

This clone was observed once. The rearrangement links TRBV6-1 to TRBJ1-2, with 9 bases aligning to TRBD1. Germline CDR1 MNHNS, CDR2 SASEGT. CDR3 length: 15 amino acids. Trimming cost V 2 bases and J 6 bases; bases outside gene matches: 7. In nucleotides, the CDR3 is TGTGCCAGCAGTGAAAAGGGGGACAGGGCCCATGGCTACACCTTC. It specifies CASSEKGDRAHGYTF.

V gene TRBV4-1 combines with J gene TRBJ1-2; TRBD1 might be the D (5 bases). The CDR3 runs to 14 residues. CDR1 and CDR2 from the germline V gene are MGHRA and YSYEKL. Trimming stripped 3 bases from V and 5 bases from J, with 13 bases between. The CDR3 spells CASSHRDGAYGYTF. CDR3 DNA sequence: TGCGCCAGCAGCCACCGGGACGGAGCGTATGGCTACACCTTC.

The chain couples TRBV6-5 to TRBJ2-7; 8 nucleotides line up with TRBD1. This CDR3 contains 14 residues. Germline CDR1 reads MNHEY; CDR2 reads SVGAGI. V was pared by 2 bases and J by 3 bases, with 3 bases of the junction left unmatched. The CDR3: CASSYGDRGYEQYF. The CDR3 DNA reads TGTGCCAGCAGTTACGGTGACAGGGGCTACGAGCAGTACTTC.

In DNA, the CDR3 is TGTGCCAGCAGTGGTGACGCCCATGAAAAACTGTTTTTT. Its translation is CASSGDAHEKLFF. The rearrangement uses TRBV2 and TRBJ1-4; D not certain. The CDR3 contains 13 residues. Per the germline V gene, CDR1 is SNHLY and CDR2 is FYNNEI. The V end lost 4 bases, the J end lost 6 bases, and 9 bases lay between the germline ends. The full variable domain, rest sourced from reference TRBV2 and TRBJ1-4, is EPEVTQTPSHQVTQMGQEVILRCVPISNHLYFYWYRQILGQKVEFLVSFYNNEISEKSEIFDDQFSVERPDGSNFTLKIRSTKLEDSAMYFCASSGDAHEKLFFGSGTQLSVL.

The V call is TRBV7-8, the J call TRBJ1-2; possible D gene TRBD1, 5 bases. This CDR3 spans 15 amino acids. CDR1 and CDR2 from the germline V gene are SGHVS and FQNEAQ. Trimming took off 1 base at V and 6 bases at J, with 15 bases between the two ends. The CDR3 DNA follows: TGTGCCAGCAGCTTAGGTCTAGGGACGGGGGATGGCTACACCTTC. This translates into CASSLGLGTGDGYTF.

V gene TRBV28 combines with J gene TRBJ2-1; D call uncertain. V lost 4 bases, J lost 4 bases, and 14 bases lay in between. CDR3 length equals 15 residues. Germline V gene data show CDR1 as MDHEN and CDR2 as SYDVKM. CDR3 nucleotides: TGTGCCAGCAGTTCCCCCCCCGAAAAATACAATGAGCAGTTCTTC. Translated, it gives CASSSPPEKYNEQFF.

This clone was seen a handful of times. The chain links TRBV7-3 to TRBJ2-5; possible D gene TRBD2, 7 bases. The CDR3 sequence is 14 residues long. Trimming left V 5 bases short and J 5 bases short, with 15 bases between. CDR1 and CDR2 from the germline V gene are SGHTA and FQGTGA. The CDR3 reads CASSRGGGLETQYF. CDR3 nucleotide sequence: TGTGCCAGCAGCCGGGGAGGGGGACTGGAGACCCAGTACTTC.

Points on this clone: Other nucleotide sequences in the sample specify the same CDR3. The rearrangement links TRBV12-5 to TRBJ2-3; perhaps TRBD2 as D (5 bases). Germline assignment: CDR1 LGHNT and CDR2 FRNRAP. This CDR3 region has 15 residues. V lost 0 bases, J lost 0 bases, and 7 bases lay in between. CDR3 region: CASGLVRGSTDTQYF. The DNA of the CDR3 is TGTGCTAGTGGTTTGGTCCGGGGAAGCACAGATACGCAGTATTTT.